The entry below gives a single TCR beta chain sequence along with its context. Using immunoSEQ multiplex PCR, the repertoire was profiled, and TCRdb retains in-frame clones only, with some absent. The sample holds more than 2,000,000 clones, 80% to 95% seen once. This CDR3 contains 15 residues. From germline, CDR1 is MRHNA and CDR2 SNTAGT. Trimming cost V 5 bases and J 0 bases, with 10 bases left between them. The source of the sample is a study of shared clonotypes between healthy human individuals. Study-level background: The study drew on two women and three men aged 18 to 49 as donors.

Sequences were obtained from naive CD4+ T cells from PBMCs. Subset here: CD45RA+ positively selected. The TCR sequence derives from a man aged 18 to 30 in good health. Some clones in this sample may be carry-over from other donors' samples. The chain combines TRBV6-4 with TRBJ2-2; a possible D gene is TRBD1 (6 bases). CDR3 sequence reads: CASSLDRSNTGELFF. In DNA form, the CDR3 reads TGTGCCAGCAGTTTAGACAGGTCGAACACCGGGGAGCTGTTTTTT.